The 29 T cell receptor beta chains in this list originate from one sample, sequenced in a study of control samples from healthy donors and cancer patients. Sequencing used immunoSEQ multiplex PCR; TCRdb keeps in-frame clones, though not all of them. The sample has 55,000 to 85,000 clones; 70% to 90% are singletons. Sequences were obtained from PBMCs. The receptors were gathered from a woman aged 45-59 years with head and neck cancer.

V usage is TRBV19 and J usage is TRBJ2-1; the match to TRBD2 covers 12 bases. This CDR3 has 20 residues. From germline, CDR1 is LNHDA and CDR2 SQIVND (reference sequence). The ends lost 5 bases at V and 0 bases at J; junction bases unmatched: 14. CDR3 DNA sequence: TGTGCCAGTAGTTCGCGCCCGACTAGCGGGGGACCTAGCTCCTACAATGAGCAGTTCTTC. As protein: CASSSRPTSGGPSSYNEQFF.

The chain is built from TRBV19 and TRBJ2-5; TRBD1 matches 9 bases. The length of the CDR3 is 16 residues. With V trimmed by 5 bases and J by 5 bases, 12 bases remained unmatched. Per germline, CDR1 LNHDA and CDR2 SQIVND (reference sequence). CDR3 in DNA: TGTGCCAGTAGTGTCTCCGGGACAGGGAGCCGGGAGACCCAGTACTTC. Protein sequence: CASSVSGTGSRETQYF.

The chain's CDR3 is CASSPEGGLNTEAFF. The DNA for the CDR3 is TGTGCCAGCAGCCCGGAGGGGGGATTGAACACTGAAGCTTTCTTT. This chain uses TRBV11-2 with TRBJ1-1; perhaps TRBD1 as D (6 bases). The CDR3 is 15 amino acids. The V and J ends lost 5 bases and 0 bases respectively, with 13 bases between them. Germline V lookup: CDR1 SGHAT, CDR2 FQNNGV.

The CDR3, as DNA: TGTGCCAGCAGTCCCGGAGGATCTGGGGCCAACGTCCTGACTTTC. As protein: CASSPGGSGANVLTF. This rearrangement joins TRBV28 to TRBJ2-6, with D possibly being TRBD2 (5 bases). Trimming stripped 5 bases from V and 1 base from J, with 9 bases between. Per germline, CDR1 MDHEN and CDR2 SYDVKM. CDR3 length: 15 residues.

The chain combines TRBV7-2 with TRBJ2-3; weak D call: TRBD2 (5 bases). Trimming pared 1 base from V and 2 bases from J, leaving 10 bases between. Germline assignment: CDR1 SGHTA and CDR2 FQGNSA. The CDR3 runs to 15 residues. The CDR3 here is CASSLDGVSTDTQYF. CDR3 DNA: TGTGCCAGCAGCTTAGACGGGGTGTCCACAGATACGCAGTATTTT.

Regarding this clone: This CDR3 is also generated by other DNA sequences in the sample. The V call is TRBV28, the J call TRBJ1-1; a possible D gene is TRBD1 (6 bases). The CDR3 totals 13 residues. Per germline, CDR1 MDHEN and CDR2 SYDVKM. V was trimmed by 7 bases and J by 1 base, leaving 10 bases between them. Here the CDR3 reads CASIRTENTEAFF. CDR3 sequence (DNA): TGTGCCAGCATTCGGACAGAGAACACTGAAGCTTTCTTT.

As DNA, the CDR3 is TGTGCCAGTAGTATAGATCGGGCACGGGGCTACACCTTC. Translated: CASSIDRARGYTF. The chain couples TRBV19 to TRBJ1-2; D unclear. This CDR3 is 13 amino acids long. Trimming shortened V by 0 bases and J by 8 bases, and 10 bases separated the two germline ends. Germline-derived CDR1 and CDR2 are LNHDA and SQIVND (reference sequence).

The chain has TRBV14 and TRBJ2-7, with a tentative D call TRBD2 (6 bases). The germline V gene has CDR1 SGHDN and CDR2 FVKESK. V gave up 1 base and J gave up 2 bases, with 15 bases separating them. The CDR3 is 16 residues long. CDR3 nucleotides: TGTGCCAGCAGCCAAGGCCACCCTCCGGGGGCCTACGAGCAGTACTTC. Its translation: CASSQGHPPGAYEQYF.

The V call is TRBV7-9, the J call TRBJ1-1; D remains unclear. The CDR3 covers 11 residues. Germline CDR1 reads SEHNR; CDR2 reads FQNEAQ (reference sequence). V lost 5 bases and J lost 11, with 12 bases in between. The CDR3 sequence: CASSPGIEAFF. The CDR3 DNA sequence: TGTGCCAGCAGCCCCGGAATAGAGGCTTTCTTT.

The V and J genes are TRBV4-3 and TRBJ2-1, with D possibly matching TRBD2 (7 bases). The germline V gene encodes CDR1 LGHNA and CDR2 YSLEER. This CDR3 contains 17 residues. Deletions cut 1 base from V and 7 bases from J, with 20 bases between. CDR3 sequence: CASSQVWGGLGWNEQFF. The CDR3 DNA sequence: TGCGCCAGCAGCCAAGTCTGGGGGGGGCTTGGTTGGAATGAGCAGTTCTTC.

The genes are TRBV12-3 or TRBV12-4 and TRBJ1-1, with D possibly matching TRBD1 (6 bases). The CDR3 totals 13 residues. Trimming cost V 3 bases and J 5 bases, with 10 bases left between them. CDR3 sequence reads: CASSLDRDTEAFF. Here the CDR3 DNA reads TGTGCCAGCAGTTTGGACAGAGATACTGAAGCTTTCTTT.

V and J are TRBV4-3 and TRBJ1-1; D is perhaps TRBD1 (6 bases). CDR1 LGHNA and CDR2 YSLEER come from the germline V gene. CDR3 length: 18 amino acids. V was trimmed by 1 base and J by 1 base, leaving 19 bases between them. The CDR3 region has the DNA TGCGCCAGCAGCCAAGCGGATGGGGGGGGCATAGGGAACACTGAAGCTTTCTTT. It translates to CASSQADGGGIGNTEAFF.

This chain joins TRBV2 and TRBJ2-3, with TRBD2 matching over 9 bases. Trimming removed 2 bases from V and 6 bases from J; junction bases left unmatched: 6. This CDR3 has 15 residues. Germline CDR1 SNHLY, CDR2 FYNNEI. CDR3: CASSERSGGRDTQYF. DNA of the CDR3: TGTGCCAGCAGTGAAAGGAGCGGGGGGCGGGATACGCAGTATTTT. Supplemented by reference TRBV2 and TRBJ2-3, the full variable domain reads EPEVTQTPSHQVTQMGQEVILRCVPISNHLYFYWYRQILGQKVEFLVSFYNNEISEKSEIFDDQFSVERPDGSNFTLKIRSTKLEDSAMYFCASSERSGGRDTQYFGPGTRLTVL.

The rearrangement joins TRBV2 to TRBJ2-3, with D perhaps TRBD2 (5 bases). Deletions cut 4 bases from V and 6 bases from J, with 14 bases between. CDR3 size: 14 residues. Germline assignment: CDR1 SNHLY and CDR2 FYNNEI. CDR3 in amino acids: CASSGVVVADTQYF. The CDR3 region has the DNA TGTGCCAGCAGTGGAGTGGTTGTAGCGGATACGCAGTATTTT.

This clone was observed a single time. This rearrangement joins TRBV6-6 to TRBJ1-3, with no clear D. Trimming left V 5 bases short and J 0 bases short, with 2 bases between. Germline loops: CDR1 MNHNY, CDR2 SVGAGI (reference sequence). This CDR3 is built from 12 residues. The CDR3 protein is CASSRSGNTIYF. In DNA, the CDR3 is TGTGCCAGCAGTCGCTCTGGAAACACCATATATTTT.

The J gene is TRBJ2-2, the V gene TRBV11-2, with 8 positions matching TRBD1. The V segment lost 6 bases and the J segment 5 bases; nucleotides outside the gene matches: 2. Germline loops: CDR1 SGHAT, CDR2 FQNNGV. The CDR3 is made up of 13 amino acids. The DNA for the CDR3 is TGTGCCAGCAGAAGACAGGGGACCGGGGAGCTGTTTTTT. It is translated as CASRRQGTGELFF.

The chain joins TRBV6-5 to TRBJ2-3; 7 bases are shared with TRBD2. Trimming removed 6 bases from V and 2 bases from J; junction bases left unmatched: 5. Germline CDR1 and CDR2: MNHEY and SVGAGI. The CDR3 spans 14 residues. The CDR3 sequence: CASRRAGPTDTQYF. The DNA of the CDR3 is TGTGCCAGCAGGAGAGCGGGGCCCACAGATACGCAGTATTTT.

This chain connects TRBV7-2 to TRBJ1-5, with a tentative D call TRBD1 (5 bases). Trimming removed 3 bases from V and 3 bases from J, with 18 bases in between. The germline V gene has CDR1 SGHTA and CDR2 FQGNSA. The CDR3 is 17 residues long. As DNA, the CDR3 is TGTGCCAGCAGCTTTGGGGGAGGACCTATCAACAATCAGCCCCAGCATTTT. The encoded protein is CASSFGGGPINNQPQHF. Drawing the rest from reference TRBV7-2 and TRBJ1-5, the complete variable domain is GAGVSQSPSNKVTEKGKDVELRCDPISGHTALYWYRQSLGQGLEFLIYFQGNSAPDKSGLPSDRFSAERTGGSVSTLTIQRTQQEDSAVYLCASSFGGGPINNQPQHFGDGTRLSIL.

The rearrangement joins TRBV28 to TRBJ1-5; D gene uncertain. The V end was cut by 2 bases, the J end by 0 bases, with 8 bases between. The CDR3 runs to 15 residues. Germline lookup yields CDR1 MDHEN and CDR2 SYDVKM. Here the CDR3 DNA reads TGTGCCAGCAGTTTAAGGTTGAATAGCAATCAGCCCCAGCATTTT. It yields the protein CASSLRLNSNQPQHF.

V and J are TRBV6-2 or TRBV6-3 and TRBJ1-5; perhaps TRBD1 as D (5 bases). The germline V gene has CDR1 MNHEY and CDR2 SVGEGT. V lost 5 bases and J lost 5, with 13 bases in between. This CDR3 has 14 amino acids. CDR3 nucleotide sequence: TGTGCCAGCAGTAAGGACGGGGGGGATCAGCCCCAGCATTTT. It translates to CASSKDGGDQPQHF.

The chain combines TRBV6-5 with TRBJ1-6; TRBD1 is a possible D gene (5 bases). Germline-derived CDR1 and CDR2 are MNHEY and SVGAGI. The length of the CDR3 is 15 residues. Trimming took off 6 bases at V and 7 bases at J, with 16 bases between the two ends. The DNA for the CDR3 is TGTGCCAGCAGGAACAGGATGGAAGCCAATTCACCCCTCCACTTT. Protein sequence: CASRNRMEANSPLHF.

The chain employs TRBV5-1 and TRBJ2-2, with a tentative D call TRBD1 (5 bases). The CDR3 loop spans 16 amino acids. V lost 3 bases to trimming and J lost 5 bases, with 17 bases between them. Germline CDR1 SGHRS, CDR2 YFSETQ. The CDR3 region is CASSSRDSPATGELFF. The CDR3 nucleotides are TGCGCCAGCAGCTCCAGAGACAGCCCAGCTACCGGGGAGCTGTTTTTT.

J is TRBJ1-6 and V is TRBV27, with a possible D match to TRBD1 (6 bases). The CDR3 extends over 16 amino acids. Germline CDR1 MNHEY, CDR2 SMNVEV (reference sequence). Trimming stripped 2 bases from V and 4 bases from J, with 12 bases between. The CDR3 spells CASSLEQGAYNSPLHF. The CDR3 DNA reads as TGTGCCAGCAGTTTAGAACAGGGAGCTTATAATTCACCCCTCCACTTT.

The chain couples TRBV19 to TRBJ1-1, with 7 bases lining up with TRBD1. The CDR3 consists of 15 residues. CDR1 LNHDA and CDR2 SQIVND come from the germline V gene (reference sequence). V shed 3 bases, J shed 3 bases, and the junction held 7 bases outside the gene matches. The CDR3 sequence is CASSIPGQPHTEAFF. The CDR3 nucleotides are TGTGCCAGTAGTATTCCGGGACAGCCTCACACTGAAGCTTTCTTT.

The genes are TRBV7-2 and TRBJ1-6; perhaps TRBD1 as D (5 bases). Germline V gene sequence: CDR1 SGHTA, CDR2 FQGNSA. This CDR3 is built from 15 residues. V was shortened by 2 bases and J by 5 bases, with 10 bases between the two germline ends. The CDR3 DNA reads TGTGCCAGCAGCTTACAGCAGGGAAATAATTCACCCCTCCACTTT. Its protein product is CASSLQQGNNSPLHF.

The V and J genes are TRBV5-1 and TRBJ2-3; 8 positions match TRBD1. CDR1 is SGHRS, CDR2 YFSETQ, per germline. V was pared by 0 bases and J by 4 bases, with 4 bases of the junction left unmatched. The CDR3 length is 15 residues. For the CDR3, the DNA is TGCGCCAGCAGCTTGGATGGGACAGGCCCAGATACGCAGTATTTT. This sequence encodes CASSLDGTGPDTQYF.

CDR3 protein: CASSRPSKSPEAFF. CDR3 DNA sequence: TGTGCCAGCTCACGTCCCTCTAAGTCGCCTGAAGCTTTCTTT. J is TRBJ1-1 and V is TRBV18; no clear D. The length of the CDR3 is 14 residues. V shed 4 bases and J shed 6 bases, with 15 bases lying between them. Germline V gene sequence: CDR1 KGHSH, CDR2 LQKENI.

The rearrangement links TRBV28 to TRBJ2-1; TRBD2 matches at 10 bases. Germline CDR1 reads MDHEN; CDR2 reads SYDVKM. Trimming at V came to 0 bases and at J to 4 bases, leaving 6 bases not matched to a gene. The CDR3 length is 17 residues. The CDR3 region has the DNA TGTGCCAGCAGTTTATGGTTAGCGGGGGGCGCTTACAATGAGCAGTTCTTC. Encoded protein: CASSLWLAGGAYNEQFF.

The chain carries TRBV30 and TRBJ2-5, with TRBD2 identical over 13 bases. With 8 bases clipped from V and 2 bases from J, the junction kept 5 bases outside the gene matches. The CDR3 is 14 residues long. CDR1 and CDR2 from the germline V gene are GTSNPN and SVGIG (reference sequence). The CDR3 DNA reads TGTGCCGGGGGACTAGCGGGGTTACAAGAGACCCAGTACTTC. Translated, it gives CAGGLAGLQETQYF.